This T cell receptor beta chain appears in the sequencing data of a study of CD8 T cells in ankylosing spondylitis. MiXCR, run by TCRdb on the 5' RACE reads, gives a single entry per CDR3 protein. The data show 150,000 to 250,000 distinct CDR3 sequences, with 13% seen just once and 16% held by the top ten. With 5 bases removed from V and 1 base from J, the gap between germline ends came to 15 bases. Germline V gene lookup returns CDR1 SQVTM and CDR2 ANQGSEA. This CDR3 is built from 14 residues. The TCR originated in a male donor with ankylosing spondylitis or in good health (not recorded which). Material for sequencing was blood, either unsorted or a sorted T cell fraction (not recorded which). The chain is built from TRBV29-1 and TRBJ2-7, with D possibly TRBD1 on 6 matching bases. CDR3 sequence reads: CSVTLEDRSYEQYF. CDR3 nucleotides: TGCAGCGTTACCCTAGAGGACAGATCCTACGAGCAGTACTTC.